The text below deals with one T cell receptor (beta chain). Its matching antigen is unknown. The record originates from a study of cytomegalovirus exposure and HLA in healthy donors. Looking at the study overall: Both the roughly 120 validation repertoires and the 600 to 750 first-cohort repertoires used the same platform, as reported by a later analysis. Regarding the study as a whole: Generally TCR sequences proved uncommon, though certain public TCRs appeared in numerous donors. Researchers counted roughly 160 TCR beta chains as cytomegalovirus-associated. CMV antigen specificity was confirmed in vitro for a few CMV-associated chains.

Profiled with immunoSEQ multiplex PCR; TCRdb holds only in-frame clones, not every one. The sample holds 70,000 to 80,000 clones; roughly 95% are singletons and the top ten take approximately 3.4%. Germline V gives CDR1 SGHDT, CDR2 YYEEEE. V was shortened by 2 bases and J by 5 bases, with 11 bases between the two germline ends. The CDR3 is 13 amino acids. The sequenced sample consisted of PBMCs. The V call is TRBV5-6, the J call TRBJ2-7; possibly TRBD1 for D (6 bases). This sequence was found in a woman aged 18-29 years in good health and CMV-seropositive. CDR3 amino acids: CASSFYTGHEQYF. DNA for the CDR3: TGTGCCAGCAGCTTCTATACAGGGCACGAGCAGTACTTC.